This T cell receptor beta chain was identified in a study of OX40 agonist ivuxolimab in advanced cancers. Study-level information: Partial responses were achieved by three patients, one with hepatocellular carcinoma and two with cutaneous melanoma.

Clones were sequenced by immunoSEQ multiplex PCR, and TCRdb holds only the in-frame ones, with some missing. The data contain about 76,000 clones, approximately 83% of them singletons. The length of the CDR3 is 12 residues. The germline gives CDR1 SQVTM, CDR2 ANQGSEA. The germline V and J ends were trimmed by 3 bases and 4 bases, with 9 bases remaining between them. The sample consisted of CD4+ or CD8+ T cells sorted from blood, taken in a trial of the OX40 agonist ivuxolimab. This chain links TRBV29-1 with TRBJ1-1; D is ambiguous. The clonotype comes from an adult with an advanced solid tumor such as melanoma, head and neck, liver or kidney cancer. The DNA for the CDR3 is TGCAGCGTTGATACTGGAGGCACTGAAGCTTTCTTT. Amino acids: CSVDTGGTEAFF.